The T cell receptor (beta chain) described here comes from a study of OX40 agonist ivuxolimab in advanced cancers. Per the germline V gene, CDR1 is SGHTA and CDR2 is FQGNSA. The CDR3 length is 15 residues. V lost 1 base and J lost 7, with 16 bases in between. Clones were sequenced by immunoSEQ multiplex PCR, and TCRdb holds only the in-frame ones, with some missing. The repertoire holds about 59,000 clones, with 80% to 90% as singletons. Source: CD4+ or CD8+ T cells sorted from blood, taken in a trial of the OX40 agonist ivuxolimab. The chain employs TRBV7-2 and TRBJ1-1; possible D gene TRBD1, 6 bases. The TCR originated in an adult with an advanced solid tumor such as melanoma, head and neck, liver or kidney cancer. CDR3 in amino acids: CASSLGRGGGIEAFF. The CDR3 coding sequence is TGTGCCAGCAGCTTAGGGCGAGGGGGAGGTATTGAAGCTTTCTTT.